This T cell receptor (beta chain) came from a study of T cell repertoires and HLA-DP antigens. This clone appeared once. Its cognate antigen is unknown. Amplification used primers for 54 TRBV and 13 TRBJ segments. The data were produced by immunoSEQ multiplex PCR, yet TCRdb's version contains in-frame clones alone and is incomplete. The sample comprises roughly 120,000 clones, around 93% of which are singletons, and 0.25% to 0.3% rests with the top ten. Sequenced: CD4+ T cells from PBMCs. The clonotype originates from a young woman in good health and CMV-seronegative.

In DNA, the CDR3 is TGTGCCAGCATGTACCACAAGGGGGCCGGGGAGCTGTTTTTT. Protein: CASMYHKGAGELFF. This chain uses TRBV11-1 with TRBJ2-2; a possible D gene is TRBD1 (6 bases). Germline values: CDR1 SGHAT, CDR2 FQDESV (reference sequence). Trimming removed 7 bases at V and 6 bases at J, with 15 bases between. This CDR3 spans 14 amino acids.